Sequencing of this TCR beta chain was carried out in a study of Siglec-9 on CD8 T cells in melanoma. General observations from the study: In melanoma tumors, a Siglec-9-marked effector memory CD8+ subset reportedly appeared to accumulate.

Germline CDR1 is SGHAT and CDR2 is FQNNGV. This CDR3 comprises 15 residues. Trimming pared 2 bases from V and 2 bases from J, leaving 13 bases between. Sequencing used immunoSEQ multiplex PCR; TCRdb keeps in-frame clones, though not all of them. The sample includes over 30,000 clones, roughly 80% of them seen just once. About this clone itself: The antigen is not known.

This TCR derives from a human donor in good health. Sequencing was performed on Siglec-9- CD8+ T cells sorted from blood. The genes are TRBV11-2 and TRBJ2-7; D is tentatively TRBD1 or TRBD2 (6 bases each). The DNA of the CDR3 is TGTGCCAGCAGCTTACGAAGGGGGGATCCCTACGAGCAGTACTTC. Protein sequence: CASSLRRGDPYEQYF.